This entry concerns a single T cell receptor (beta chain). No antigen is known for it. The sample originates from a study of shared clonotypes between healthy human individuals. Regarding the study as a whole: An effect of sequencing depth on clonotype sharing among donors was expected. Clonotypes shared by all four donors outscored non-shared clonotypes in generation probability.

Profiled with immunoSEQ multiplex PCR; TCRdb holds only in-frame clones, not every one. The repertoire holds roughly 1,100,000 clones, with approximately 70% as singletons. The donors, all of them Caucasian adults, lived in Nashville, Tennessee. Splitting of CD4+ cells produced CD45RA+ naive and CD45RA-negative memory subsets. The CDR3 consists of 17 residues. Trimming removed 5 bases from V and 2 bases from J; junction bases left unmatched: 9. Germline CDR1 reads SGHNT; CDR2 reads YYREEE (reference sequence). The receptor's source is a young man in good health. V is TRBV5-4 and J is TRBJ2-3; 12 bases align to TRBD2. Source material: memory CD4+ T cells sorted from blood. As to subset: CD45RA-negative fraction. The CDR3 nucleotides are TGTGCCAGCAGACGCCGACTAGCGGGAGAACTCACAGATACGCAGTATTTT. Its protein product is CASRRRLAGELTDTQYF.